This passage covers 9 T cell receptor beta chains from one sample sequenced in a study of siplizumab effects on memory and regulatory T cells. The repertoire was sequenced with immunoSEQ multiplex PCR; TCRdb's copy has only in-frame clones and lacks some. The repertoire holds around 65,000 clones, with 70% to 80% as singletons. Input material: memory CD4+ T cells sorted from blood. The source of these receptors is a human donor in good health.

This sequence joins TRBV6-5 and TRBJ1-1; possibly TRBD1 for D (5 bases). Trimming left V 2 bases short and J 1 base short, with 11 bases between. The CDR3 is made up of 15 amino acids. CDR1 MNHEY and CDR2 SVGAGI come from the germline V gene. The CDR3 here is CASSYQGPRNTEAFF. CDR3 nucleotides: TGTGCCAGCAGTTACCAGGGACCGAGGAACACTGAAGCTTTCTTT.

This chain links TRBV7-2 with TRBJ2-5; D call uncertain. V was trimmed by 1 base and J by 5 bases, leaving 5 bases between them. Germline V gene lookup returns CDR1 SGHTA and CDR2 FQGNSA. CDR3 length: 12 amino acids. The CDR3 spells CASSLVVETQYF. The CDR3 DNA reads TGTGCCAGCAGCTTAGTGGTGGAGACCCAGTACTTC.

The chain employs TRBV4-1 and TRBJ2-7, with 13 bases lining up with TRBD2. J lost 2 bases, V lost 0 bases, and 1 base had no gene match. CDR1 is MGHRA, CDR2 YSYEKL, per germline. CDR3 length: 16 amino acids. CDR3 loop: CASSQDGTSGAYEQYF. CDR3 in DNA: TGCGCCAGCAGCCAAGATGGGACTAGCGGGGCCTACGAGCAGTACTTC.

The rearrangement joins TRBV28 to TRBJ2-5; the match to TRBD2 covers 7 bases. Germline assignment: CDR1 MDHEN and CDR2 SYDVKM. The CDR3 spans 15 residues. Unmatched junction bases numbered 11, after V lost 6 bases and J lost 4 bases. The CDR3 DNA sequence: TGTGCCAGCAGCCCCCCGGGGGGAATGAGAGAGACCCAGTACTTC. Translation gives CASSPPGGMRETQYF.

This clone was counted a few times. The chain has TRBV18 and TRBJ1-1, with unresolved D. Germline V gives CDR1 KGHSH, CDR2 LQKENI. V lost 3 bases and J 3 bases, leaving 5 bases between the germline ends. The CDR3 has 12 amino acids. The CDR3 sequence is CASSPEYTEAFF. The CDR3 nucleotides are TGTGCCAGCTCACCGGAGTACACTGAAGCTTTCTTT.

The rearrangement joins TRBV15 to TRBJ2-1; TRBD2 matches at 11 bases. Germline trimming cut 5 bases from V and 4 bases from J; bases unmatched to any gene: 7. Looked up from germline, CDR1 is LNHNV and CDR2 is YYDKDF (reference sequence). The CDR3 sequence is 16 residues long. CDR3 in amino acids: CATSPPRTSGYNEQFF. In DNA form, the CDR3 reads TGTGCCACCAGCCCCCCCCGGACTAGCGGGTACAATGAGCAGTTCTTC.

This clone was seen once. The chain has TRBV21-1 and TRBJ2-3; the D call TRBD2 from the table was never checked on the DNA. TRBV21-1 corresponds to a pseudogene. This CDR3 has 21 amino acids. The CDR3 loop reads CASSKVDQGRLAGNCTDTQYF. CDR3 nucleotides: TGTGCCAGCAGCAAGGTGGACCAAGGGAGACTAGCGGGCAACTGCACAGATACGCAGTATTTT.

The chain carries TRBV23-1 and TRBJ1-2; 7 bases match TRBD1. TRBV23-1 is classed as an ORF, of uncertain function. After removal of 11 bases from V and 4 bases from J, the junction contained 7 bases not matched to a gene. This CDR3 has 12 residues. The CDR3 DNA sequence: TGCGCCCCAGAGGGACAGATCTATGGCTACACCTTC. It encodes CAPEGQIYGYTF.

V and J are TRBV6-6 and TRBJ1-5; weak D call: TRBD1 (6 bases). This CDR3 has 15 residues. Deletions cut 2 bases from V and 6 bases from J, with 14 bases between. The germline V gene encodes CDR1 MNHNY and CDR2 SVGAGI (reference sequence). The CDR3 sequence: CASSYNGQFSQPQHF. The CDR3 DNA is TGTGCCAGCAGTTACAATGGACAGTTCTCTCAGCCCCAGCATTTT.